Shown below are 10 T cell receptor beta chains from a single sample sequenced in a study of blood T cell repertoires in COVID-19. Repertoires were generated with immunoSEQ multiplex PCR, while TCRdb's copy carries only in-frame clones and drops some. The table lists approximately 440,000 clones, roughly 91% of them singletons. Sequenced: PBMCs or T cells enriched from blood (not recorded which). The receptor set was obtained from a young man who had recovered from COVID-19.

This chain links TRBV11-2 with TRBJ2-7; TRBD2 agrees at 10 bases. V gave up 5 bases and J gave up 2 bases; unmatched junction bases: 9. Germline assignment: CDR1 SGHAT and CDR2 FQNNGV. The CDR3 length is 16 residues. The CDR3 DNA reads as TGTGCCAGCAGCCCATCGTCGCTAGCGGGAGCCTACGAGCAGTACTTC. Translating it yields CASSPSSLAGAYEQYF.

J is TRBJ2-7 and V is TRBV7-9, with D unresolved. This CDR3 is built from 12 residues. The germline V and J ends were trimmed by 5 bases and 7 bases, with 12 bases remaining between them. Germline-derived CDR1 and CDR2 are SEHNR and FQNEAQ (reference sequence). The DNA of the CDR3 is TGTGCCAGCAGCCTAGACTCGCGGGAGCAGTACTTC. The encoded protein is CASSLDSREQYF.

J is TRBJ2-5 and V is TRBV2; the match to TRBD2 covers 9 bases. Per the germline V gene, CDR1 is SNHLY and CDR2 is FYNNEI. After removal of 4 bases from V and 1 base from J, the junction contained 4 bases not matched to a gene. The CDR3 covers 15 residues. CDR3 bases: TGTGCCAGCAGTGGCCTGACTAGCGGCCAAGAGACCCAGTACTTC. It encodes CASSGLTSGQETQYF.

This clone was seen once. The chain has TRBV5-5 and TRBJ1-1; possible D gene TRBD1, 5 bases. The CDR3 loop spans 14 amino acids. Trimming left V 1 base short and J 4 bases short, with 11 bases between. CDR1 and CDR2 from the germline V gene are SGHKS and YYEKEE (reference sequence). The CDR3 loop is CASSLQGLGTEAFF. The CDR3 DNA reads as TGTGCCAGCAGCTTGCAGGGTTTAGGCACTGAAGCTTTCTTT.

The chain links TRBV19 to TRBJ2-7; D is unclear. Deletions cut 1 base from V and 0 bases from J, with 13 bases between. From germline, CDR1 is LNHDA and CDR2 SQIVND (reference sequence). The CDR3 loop spans 16 amino acids. For the CDR3, the DNA is TGTGCCAGTAGTATAGGGTCAGTGCCCGACTCCTACGAGCAGTACTTC. The encoded protein is CASSIGSVPDSYEQYF.

V gene TRBV5-1 combines with J gene TRBJ2-5; perhaps TRBD2 as D (5 bases). This CDR3 is built from 14 residues. The germline V and J ends were trimmed by 0 bases and 0 bases, with 6 bases remaining between them. From germline, CDR1 is SGHRS and CDR2 YFSETQ. The CDR3: CASSLDGNQETQYF. DNA for the CDR3: TGCGCCAGCAGCTTGGACGGGAACCAAGAGACCCAGTACTTC.

The rearrangement joins TRBV7-3 to TRBJ1-6; unclear D gene. V gave up 1 base and J gave up 5 bases, with 9 bases separating them. Germline V gene data show CDR1 as SGHTA and CDR2 as FQGTGA. The CDR3 length is 15 residues. In DNA form, the CDR3 reads TGTGCCAGCAGCTTAATTGGCCAAAATAATTCACCCCTCCACTTT. It translates to CASSLIGQNNSPLHF.

The chain joins TRBV15 to TRBJ2-7; D is undetermined. V shed 5 bases and J shed 6 bases, with 14 bases lying between them. The CDR3 loop spans 13 amino acids. Germline loops: CDR1 LNHNV, CDR2 YYDKDF (reference sequence). The CDR3 DNA sequence: TGTGCCACCAGCCCCCCGGAGACCGGCGAGCAGTACTTC. It specifies CATSPPETGEQYF.

The gene calls are TRBV15 and TRBJ1-6, with D perhaps TRBD1 (6 bases). From germline, CDR1 is LNHNV and CDR2 YYDKDF (reference sequence). There are 13 residues in the CDR3. V lost 7 bases to trimming and J lost 8 bases, with 12 bases between them. Here the CDR3 reads CATNKGEHSPLHF. The CDR3 DNA follows: TGTGCCACCAACAAGGGGGAGCATTCACCCCTCCACTTT. The entire variable domain, with the rest obtained from reference TRBV15 and TRBJ1-6, is as follows: DAMVIQNPRYQVTQFGKPVTLSCSQTLNHNVMYWYQQKSSQAPKLLFHYYDKDFNNEADTPDNFQSRRPNTSFCFLDIRSPGLGDTAMYLCATNKGEHSPLHFGNGTRLTVT.

CDR3 nucleotides: TGTGCCAGCAGCTGGACGGGACAGGGCTATGGCTACACCTTC. Translation: CASSWTGQGYGYTF. V and J are TRBV7-2 and TRBJ1-2, with 9 nucleotides matching TRBD1. The CDR3 totals 14 residues. V lost 4 bases to trimming and J lost 4 bases; unmatched junction nucleotides: 4. CDR1 and CDR2 (germline): SGHTA, FQGNSA.